Sequencing of this TCR beta chain was carried out in a study of post-analysis software for immune sequencing data. Study background: Both relapsing-remitting and secondary progressive multiple sclerosis featured among the disease courses, as did progressive-relapsing multiple sclerosis. Study-wide results and limits: By F measure, samples from a shared preparation batch strongly co-clustered. For normalized Chao1 diversity, multiple sclerosis patients scored significantly lower than controls did. Elevated frequency relative to controls characterized roughly 5 TRBV segments in patients, TRBV5-6, TRBV5-1 and TRBV20-1 among them.

V was clipped by 1 base and J by 4 bases, with 10 bases between them. CDR1 and CDR2 from the germline V gene are SGHAT and FQNNGV. There are 14 residues in the CDR3. This clonotype was seen only a few times. Its specificity is unknown. Unique molecular identifiers were carried by the TCR beta cDNA libraries. T cells numbering roughly 1 to 11 million yielded cDNA molecules that totaled some 500,000. TCRdb redid the calling of the PCR reads with MiXCR, one entry per CDR3 protein. Of hundreds of thousands of distinct CDR3 sequences in the sample, 25% to 30% are singletons; the top ten hold 0.5% to 0.6%. Sequencing was done on a sample of blood. The chain is built from TRBV11-2 and TRBJ2-5, with a tentative D call TRBD2 (5 bases). The TCR sequence derives from a girl aged 10 to 17 with multiple sclerosis. Here the CDR3 DNA reads TGTGCCAGCAGCTTAGTAGGACTTACAGAGACCCAGTACTTC. Residues: CASSLVGLTETQYF. Combining the CDR3 with reference TRBV11-2 and TRBJ2-5 gives the whole variable domain EAGVAQSPRYKIIEKRQSVAFWCNPISGHATLYWYQQILGQGPKLLIQFQNNGVVDDSQLPKDRFSAERLKGVDSTLKIQPAKLEDSAVYLCASSLVGLTETQYFGPGTRLLVL.